Presented here are 9 T cell receptor beta chains from one specimen sequenced in a study of shared clonotypes between healthy human individuals. The assay was immunoSEQ multiplex PCR, and TCRdb's table has in-frame clones only and misses some. This sample has 550,000 to 800,000 clones, with roughly 88% found just once. The sample taken for sequencing was memory CD8+ T cells from PBMCs. Described subset: CD45RO+ cells pooled with CCR7-negative TemRA cells. The origin of the receptors is a man aged 18-30 years in good health. Some clones in this sample may be carry-over from other donors' samples.

V is TRBV9 and J is TRBJ2-7; D may be TRBD1 (5 bases). This CDR3 has 15 amino acids. CDR1 is SGDLS, CDR2 YYNGEE, per germline. With 4 bases removed from V and 2 bases from J, the gap between germline ends came to 16 bases. This chain's CDR3 is CASSPPRGPTYEQYF. The CDR3, as DNA: TGTGCCAGCAGCCCCCCTAGGGGTCCTACCTACGAGCAGTACTTC.

The sample holds one count of this clone. The rearrangement links TRBV5-1 to TRBJ2-7; 9 positions match TRBD1. J gave up 3 bases and V 4 bases, and 5 bases lay outside the gene matches. CDR1 is SGHRS, CDR2 YFSETQ, per germline. The CDR3 consists of 14 residues. The CDR3 region is CASSQDRGHYEQYF. In DNA, the CDR3 is TGCGCCAGCAGCCAGGACAGGGGTCACTACGAGCAGTACTTC.

V gene TRBV7-9 combines with J gene TRBJ2-2; TRBD1 is a possible D gene (6 bases). From germline, CDR1 is SEHNR and CDR2 FQNEAQ (reference sequence). V lost 5 bases and J 2 bases, leaving 15 bases between the germline ends. CDR3 size: 16 residues. The CDR3 DNA reads as TGTGCCAGCAGCCTCCCATCCAGGGGTAACACCGGGGAGCTGTTTTTT. Its protein product is CASSLPSRGNTGELFF.

A note on this clone: Different DNA sequences within this sample yield the same CDR3. The gene calls are TRBV7-9 and TRBJ2-7, with 12 bases identical to TRBD2. Trimming at V came to 0 bases and at J to 0 bases, leaving 0 bases not matched to a gene. The CDR3 loop spans 16 amino acids. In germline, CDR1 is SEHNR, CDR2 FQNEAQ (reference sequence). The CDR3, as DNA: TGTGCCAGCAGCTTAGCGACTAGCGGGAGCTCCTACGAGCAGTACTTC. Its translation is CASSLATSGSSYEQYF.

The chain employs TRBV6-6 and TRBJ2-7; D might be TRBD2 (5 bases). This CDR3 has 12 amino acids. The V gene lost 6 bases and the J gene lost 6 bases, with 12 bases spanning the gap. CDR1 and CDR2 (germline): MNHNY, SVGAGI (reference sequence). For the CDR3, the DNA is TGTGCCAGCAGCAACGCGGGTGGCGAGCAGTACTTC. This gives the protein CASSNAGGEQYF.

This sequence joins TRBV6-1 and TRBJ2-1; no definite D call. Germline lookup yields CDR1 MNHNS and CDR2 SASEGT. The V gene lost 3 bases and the J gene lost 8 bases, with 14 bases spanning the gap. The CDR3 runs to 14 residues. CDR3 amino acids: CASSERNTRHEQFF. The DNA for the CDR3 is TGTGCCAGCAGTGAGAGGAATACTCGACATGAGCAGTTCTTC.

CDR3 in amino acids: CASSFVSRTANQPQHF. CDR3 DNA: TGTGCCAGCAGTTTTGTTTCTCGGACAGCTAATCAGCCCCAGCATTTT. The chain combines TRBV28 with TRBJ1-5; possible D gene TRBD1, 6 bases. Germline V lookup: CDR1 MDHEN, CDR2 SYDVKM. Deletions cut 3 bases from V and 4 bases from J, with 16 bases between. This CDR3 has 16 residues.

For this clone: This may stem from a read error, because a much larger clone lies one nucleotide away. The same CDR3 can be traced to other DNA sequences in this sample. This chain uses TRBV27 with TRBJ2-1; TRBD2 is a possible D gene (5 bases). The CDR3 has 13 residues. Germline V gene sequence: CDR1 MNHEY, CDR2 SMNVEV (reference sequence). The V and J ends lost 3 bases and 4 bases respectively, with 7 bases between them. This CDR3 is CASSFGLYNEQFF. The CDR3 nucleotides read TGTGCCAGCAGTTTCGGACTTTACAATGAGCAGTTCTTC.

The chain combines TRBV19 with TRBJ1-3; D not resolved. Germline CDR1 and CDR2: LNHDA and SQIVND (reference sequence). V dropped 4 bases and J dropped 0 bases, with 13 bases sitting between them. The CDR3 is 16 amino acids. The CDR3: CASSTPGILSGNTIYF. In nucleotides, the CDR3 is TGTGCCAGTAGTACGCCCGGGATTCTCTCTGGAAACACCATATATTTT.